This T cell receptor beta chain was observed in a study of shared clonotypes between healthy human individuals. Concerning this clone: Its antigen is currently unknown.

As defined, naive CD8 cells were CD45RO-negative and positively selected for CCR7, with terminally differentiated effector memory CD45RA+ cells excluded. Study-wide results and limits: Sorted-subset samples were not fully sequenced, rarefaction indicated. Measured sharing among donors was expected to vary with sequencing depth. Larger estimated richness was generally seen in naive subsets than in memory subsets.

CDR3 length: 15 residues. After removal of 1 base from V and 5 bases from J, the junction contained 5 bases not matched to a gene. From germline, CDR1 is MGHRA and CDR2 YSYEKL. This table comes from immunoSEQ multiplex PCR, and its TCRdb copy is limited to in-frame clones, with some not included. The sample includes over 2,000,000 clones, roughly 95% of them seen just once. Material: naive CD8+ T cells from PBMCs. The sequence was collected from a man between 18 and 29 years old in good health. Some clones in this sample may be carry-over from other donors' samples. The rearrangement joins TRBV4-1 to TRBJ2-7, with 10 nucleotides matching TRBD2. In DNA form, the CDR3 reads TGCGCCAGCAGCCAAGTAACTAGCGGGACCCACGAGCAGTACTTC. Residues: CASSQVTSGTHEQYF.